This T cell receptor beta chain stems from a study of blood T cell repertoires in COVID-19 (dated by TCRdb to 2020 to 2021). About the study as a whole: The collaborator samples originated in the United States, Italy and Spain and spanned the acute and convalescent phases of COVID-19. The prospective study material was composed of cDNA or gDNA derived from T cells, B-cell-depleted T cells, or PBMCs. Deeply sampled blood TCRbeta repertoires from subjects exposed to, actively infected with, or recovered from COVID-19 were included in the dataset. The repertoires were made available in a free public database intended to serve as a resource for research on the immune response to SARS-CoV-2. Samples came from the ongoing ImmuneRACE study (first 160 participants) plus 1,254 subjects from 6 global collaborators. The sample metadata nearly always contained a de-identified subject ID, COVID-19 status, age in years and sex. HLA class I and class II types, where available, came from metadata supplied by the sample provider rather than from assay-based typing.

TCRbeta CDR3 regions were amplified from genomic DNA by means of the immunoSEQ Assay, a bias-controlled multiplex PCR. In the source study's methods: The number of nucleated cells in each sample was estimated by amplification of reference gene primers within the assay. To quantify the absolute abundance of each unique TCRbeta CDR3 rearrangement, sequence reads were collapsed and filtered. For each sample, productive Simpson clonality was calculated as the square root of Simpson's diversity index over productive rearrangements. In TCRdb, the immuneACCESS table is reduced to in-frame sequences with V and J assigned. These tables do not hold every clone; where another copy was compared, an unresolved V gene accounts for under half, and the others remain unexplained. V, J and clone size reflect that table, while D and trimming were determined from the DNA. Within this sample are approximately 60,000 clones, with less than 85% of them counted one time only. The leading ten clones occupy approximately 18% of the sample.

The collaborating institutions used their own protocols to collect whole blood in K2EDTA tubes. For TCRbeta analysis, collaborators shipped samples in one of three forms: frozen whole blood, isolated PBMCs, or DNA extracted from either of those sample types. As regards this clone: Its specific antigen is unknown. Within one base of it there is no much larger clone, and no base qualities were kept.

General study outcomes and caveats: The quantity of clinical and demographic metadata differed by source and by participant and was supplied without curation.

Inclusive of the bounding cysteine and phenylalanine, the CDR3 is 13 residues long. The CDR3 DNA has 39 bases and is translated from base 1. CDR1 SGHVS and CDR2 FNYEAQ are derived from the germline V gene. Cut back by 1 base and 3 bases, the V and J ends lie 7 bases apart. The material sequenced was peripheral blood. This sequence originates from a man between 60 and 75 years old with acute or convalescent COVID-19. The chain uses TRBV7-6 and TRBJ2-7; confidence is insufficient to name the D gene. The DNA sequence is given as TGTGCCAGCAGCTTAGGGGCAGTCTACGAGCAGTACTTC. The resulting protein is CASSLGAVYEQYF.